The 21 T cell receptor beta chains below all came from one sample that was sequenced in a study of neurological immune-mediated disorders. One entry per CDR3 protein results from TCRdb running MiXCR on the 5' RACE reads. The table lists about 46,000 distinct CDR3 sequences, around 4.5% of them singletons. What was sequenced was PBMCs. These TCRs come from a woman between 55 and 75 years old with multiple sclerosis.

This clonotype was detected ten times or more. V usage is TRBV5-1 and J usage is TRBJ2-1; maybe TRBD2 (5 bases). From germline, CDR1 is SGHRS and CDR2 YFSETQ. The V end lost 4 bases, the J end lost 6 bases, and 14 bases lay between the germline ends. There are 14 residues in the CDR3. The CDR3 reads CASSIAPGSNEQFF. CDR3 nucleotide sequence: TGCGCCAGCAGCATTGCTCCGGGGAGCAATGAGCAGTTCTTC.

The chain carries TRBV28 and TRBJ2-1; 13 bases align to TRBD2. Germline CDR1 is MDHEN and CDR2 is SYDVKM. Germline trimming cut 4 bases from V and 11 bases from J; bases unmatched to any gene: 14. This CDR3 region has 17 residues. In DNA, the CDR3 is TGTGCCAGCAGTTCGGGACTAGCGGGGACCGGGTCAATCCAGCAGTTCTTC. Translated, it gives CASSSGLAGTGSIQQFF. Drawing the rest from reference TRBV28 and TRBJ2-1, the complete variable domain is DVKVTQSSRYLVKRTGEKVFLECVQDMDHENMFWYRQDPGLGLRLIYFSYDVKMKEKGDIPEGYSVSREKKERFSLILESASTNQTSMYLCASSSGLAGTGSIQQFFGPGTRLTVL.

This clonotype was seen many times. The V call is TRBV5-1, the J call TRBJ2-3; D uncertain. This CDR3 is built from 12 residues. Germline lookup yields CDR1 SGHRS and CDR2 YFSETQ. V was pared by 5 bases and J by 6 bases, with 10 bases between. DNA of the CDR3: TGCGCCAGCAGACTGCAATCTGATACGCAGTATTTT. Protein: CASRLQSDTQYF.

This clonotype was detected ten times or more. The CDR3 DNA reads as TGCAGCGTTGAGGGACAGGGTCGCACAGATACGCAGTATTTT. It codes for CSVEGQGRTDTQYF. V and J are TRBV29-1 and TRBJ2-3; TRBD1 aligns across 9 bases. V shed 3 bases, J shed 1 base, and the junction held 2 bases outside the gene matches. The CDR3 spans 14 residues. The germline V gene has CDR1 SQVTM and CDR2 ANQGSEA.

This clonotype was seen many times. The rearrangement links TRBV9 to TRBJ2-3; D remains unclear. V dropped 0 bases and J dropped 0 bases, with 8 bases sitting between them. CDR3 length equals 15 residues. Germline V gene data show CDR1 as SGDLS and CDR2 as YYNGEE. CDR3 bases: TGTGCCAGCAGCGTAGGCGTTTCTAGCACAGATACGCAGTATTTT. As protein: CASSVGVSSTDTQYF.

This clonotype was picked up many times. The genes are TRBV24-1 and TRBJ2-2; D call uncertain. The CDR3 has 15 amino acids. Germline assignment: CDR1 KGHDR and CDR2 SFDVKD. Trimming took 7 bases from V and 5 from J, leaving 16 bases between them. The CDR3 loop reads CATSLNSPETGELFF. For the CDR3, the DNA is TGTGCCACCAGCTTGAACAGTCCTGAGACCGGGGAGCTGTTTTTT.

This clonotype was found many times. This chain uses TRBV7-7 with TRBJ2-5, with TRBD1 matching 11 bases. Germline CDR1 and CDR2: SSHAT and FNYEAQ (reference sequence). This CDR3 is built from 17 residues. V was pared by 0 bases and J by 4 bases, with 7 bases of the junction left unmatched. CDR3 coding DNA: TGTGCCAGCAGCTTAGCGATTTCCGGGACAGGGGGAGAGACCCAGTACTTC. Protein: CASSLAISGTGGETQYF.

This clonotype is labeled as medium-sized. The V call is TRBV7-8, the J call TRBJ2-7; possible D gene TRBD1, 7 bases. The ends were cut back, 1 base at V and 1 base at J, with 11 bases in the middle. Germline-derived CDR1 and CDR2 are SGHVS and FQNEAQ. The CDR3 is 15 residues long. The CDR3 bases are TGTGCCAGCAGCTTAGTGGGGGGACAGTCCTACGAGCAGTACGTC. It yields the protein CASSLVGGQSYEQYV.

This clonotype appeared many times. This chain links TRBV18 with TRBJ2-7; 7 nucleotides agree with TRBD2. This CDR3 is built from 12 residues. In germline, CDR1 is KGHSH, CDR2 LQKENI. V dropped 6 bases and J dropped 5; count of bases not matched to a gene: 4. In DNA, the CDR3 is TGTGCCAGCTCGGCAAGCGGGGACGAGCAGTACGTC. This gives the protein CASSASGDEQYV.

This clonotype has a count of ten or more. The chain combines TRBV20-1 with TRBJ2-7; 11 positions match TRBD2. This CDR3 has 15 amino acids. After removal of 5 bases from V and 1 base from J, the junction contained 7 bases not matched to a gene. The germline V gene has CDR1 DFQATT and CDR2 SNEGSKA (reference sequence). Here the CDR3 DNA reads TGCAGTGCTGGTACCGGGACTAGCGGATCCTACGAGCAGTACGTC. Its translation: CSAGTGTSGSYEQYV.

There are many counts of this clonotype. The chain employs TRBV28 and TRBJ2-5, with 8 nucleotides matching TRBD1. This CDR3 comprises 15 residues. In germline, CDR1 is MDHEN, CDR2 SYDVKM. J was trimmed by 1 base and V by 4 bases; bases with no gene match: 5. CDR3 amino acids: CASSSTGGGQETQYF. For the CDR3, the DNA is TGTGCCAGCAGTTCAACAGGGGGAGGCCAAGAGACCCAGTACTTC.

This clonotype was counted ten times or more. The genes are TRBV3-1 and TRBJ1-1; the D is unclear. Germline loops: CDR1 LGHDT, CDR2 YNNKEL (reference sequence). V lost 0 bases to trimming and J lost 8 bases, with 16 bases between them. The CDR3 spans 15 residues. As DNA, the CDR3 is TGTGCCAGCAGCCAAGATAGGCAGCAGGCGGGAGAAGCTTTCTTT. Protein: CASSQDRQQAGEAFF. The full variable domain, in which reference TRBV3-1 and TRBJ1-1 provide the parts outside the CDR3, is DTAVSQTPKYLVTQMGNDKSIKCEQNLGHDTMYWYKQDSKKFLKIMFSYNNKELIINETVPNRFSPKSPDKAHLNLHINSLELGDSAVYFCASSQDRQQAGEAFFGQGTRLTVV.

This clonotype was seen many times. The chain is built from TRBV29-1 and TRBJ1-1, with TRBD1 matching 7 bases. V lost 4 bases, J lost 6 bases, and 5 bases stayed unmatched. From germline, CDR1 is SQVTM and CDR2 ANQGSEA. The CDR3 extends over 12 amino acids. The CDR3 here is CSVGQGVAEAFF. The CDR3 DNA is TGCAGCGTTGGGCAGGGGGTAGCTGAAGCTTTCTTT.

This clonotype showed up many times. The V gene is TRBV11-2, the J gene TRBJ2-2; D gene unclear. CDR1 and CDR2 from the germline V gene are SGHAT and FQNNGV. Trimming took 3 bases from V and 0 from J, leaving 8 bases between them. This CDR3 is 15 amino acids long. The DNA of the CDR3 is TGTGCCAGCAGCTTGGCCGTAACGAACACCGGGGAGCTGTTTTTT. Residues: CASSLAVTNTGELFF.

As to this clonotype: A much larger clone differs by one base, so this may be a read error. The CDR3 end shows no conserved phenylalanine or tryptophan, and so a read error is likely. The rearrangement joins TRBV29-1 to TRBJ1-2; TRBD1 aligns across 8 bases. V lost 4 bases to trimming and J lost 11 bases; unmatched junction nucleotides: 3. There are 10 residues in the CDR3. Germline loops: CDR1 SQVTM, CDR2 ANQGSEA. The CDR3 bases are TGCAGCGTTGGAACAGGGGGTTACACCTGC. Protein sequence: CSVGTGGYTC.

This clonotype came up a few times. The J gene is TRBJ1-1, the V gene TRBV11-2; D unresolved. Per the germline V gene, CDR1 is SGHAT and CDR2 is FQNNGV. CDR3 length equals 13 residues. Deletions cut 3 bases from V and 3 bases from J, with 8 bases between. The CDR3 DNA reads as TGTGCCAGCAGCTTCAACGGAGACACTGAAGCTTTCTTT. It codes for CASSFNGDTEAFF.

This clonotype has ten or more counts. V usage is TRBV5-1 and J usage is TRBJ2-7; 9 nucleotides agree with TRBD1. The germline V gene encodes CDR1 SGHRS and CDR2 YFSETQ. Germline trimming cut 1 base from V and 4 bases from J; bases unmatched to any gene: 3. CDR3 size: 14 residues. CDR3 sequence reads: CASSLRDRVYEQYF. The CDR3 DNA is TGCGCCAGCAGCTTGAGGGACAGGGTGTACGAGCAGTACTTC. The whole variable domain, filled in from reference TRBV5-1 and TRBJ2-7, reads KAGVTQTPRYLIKTRGQQVTLSCSPISGHRSVSWYQQTPGQGLQFLFEYFSETQRNKGNFPGRFSGRQFSNSRSEMNVSTLELGDSALYLCASSLRDRVYEQYFGPGTRLTVT.

This chain uses TRBV7-2 with TRBJ1-1, with D unclear. The V and J ends lost 0 bases and 5 bases respectively, with 7 bases between them. The CDR3 has 13 residues. Germline V CDR1 and CDR2: SGHTA, FQGNSA. CDR3 sequence reads: CASSLALVTEAFF. CDR3 bases: TGTGCCAGCAGCTTAGCGCTTGTAACTGAAGCTTTCTTT.

This clonotype appeared many times. V gene TRBV7-9 combines with J gene TRBJ2-3; D remains unclear. Deletions cut 5 bases from V and 2 bases from J, with 17 bases between. The CDR3 loop spans 16 amino acids. Germline V gene lookup returns CDR1 SEHNR and CDR2 FQNEAQ (reference sequence). The DNA for the CDR3 is TGTGCCAGCAGCCCCCGGAACTCAATTCCCACAGATACGCAGTATTTT. Its translation: CASSPRNSIPTDTQYF.

Ten or more counts support this clonotype. The chain carries TRBV10-3 and TRBJ2-3; 11 nucleotides match TRBD2. Trimming took 6 bases from V and 1 from J; bases not matched to a gene: 9. The CDR3 is made up of 17 amino acids. The V gene's germline CDR1 is ENHRY and CDR2 SYGVKD. Here the CDR3 reads CAIRRGLAGGGTDTQYF. In DNA form, the CDR3 reads TGTGCCATCAGGCGGGGCCTAGCGGGGGGCGGCACAGATACGCAGTATTTT.

This clonotype has a count of ten or more. This chain links TRBV7-8 with TRBJ1-5; D uncertain. CDR1 is SGHVS, CDR2 FQNEAQ, per germline. The CDR3 is 14 amino acids. Trimming shortened V by 1 base and J by 3 bases, and 7 bases separated the two germline ends. As DNA, the CDR3 is TGTGCCAGCAGCTTAGGACGGAACAATCAGCCCCAGCATTTT. Protein: CASSLGRNNQPQHF.